This T cell receptor (beta chain) was found in a study of shared clonotypes between healthy human individuals. Overall study context: CD4 naive and memory got three plates each, CD8 naive two, CD8 memory one. Study-wide points: Since donors were few, the genetic and exposure-history diversity represented was limited. Roughly 5% of naive CD4 clonotypes were common to several donors.

This CDR3 contains 15 residues. Germline V gene sequence: CDR1 SGHRS, CDR2 YFSETQ. Trimming shortened V by 0 bases and J by 5 bases, and 14 bases separated the two germline ends. The table lists this clone with a count of one. Its antigen is as yet unknown. Data came from immunoSEQ multiplex PCR; TCRdb stores just in-frame clones and leaves some out. The sample contains roughly 1,500,000 clones, around 98% of which appear only once. The TCR was taken from a man aged 25 to 40 in good health. V gene TRBV5-1 combines with J gene TRBJ1-1, with no clear D. The sample consisted of naive CD4+ T cells sorted from blood. The subset was: CD45RA+ positively selected. CDR3 sequence: CASSLVPVPRTEAFF. CDR3 coding DNA: TGCGCCAGCAGCTTGGTACCAGTCCCAAGAACTGAAGCTTTCTTT. The variable domain in full, completed from reference TRBV5-1 and TRBJ1-1, reads KAGVTQTPRYLIKTRGQQVTLSCSPISGHRSVSWYQQTPGQGLQFLFEYFSETQRNKGNFPGRFSGRQFSNSRSEMNVSTLELGDSALYLCASSLVPVPRTEAFFGQGTRLTVV.